The rows below give T cell receptor beta chains drawn from one sample of a study of shared clonotypes between healthy human individuals. Profiling relied on immunoSEQ multiplex PCR, and the TCRdb table lists in-frame clones only, not all of them. The sample contains 2 million to 2.5 million clones, 85% to 95% of which appear only once. The sequenced material came from naive CD4+ T cells from PBMCs. Every receptor here comes from a man younger than 30 in good health. Some clones in this sample may be carry-over from other donors' samples. CDR3s include the opening cysteine and the closing phenylalanine or tryptophan. A D gene is named only where the DNA matches it firmly. Clone size is not always given. Where it is, it says once, few, many or a class for expanded clones.

J: TRBJ2-1
size: NA
D: NA
V: TRBV9
CDR3: CASSAEMDNEQFF
DNA: TGTGCCAGCAGCGCCGAAATGGACAATGAGCAGTTCTTC

J: TRBJ1-5
size: NA
D: NA
V: TRBV30
CDR3: CAWSTRHQPQHF
DNA: TGTGCCTGGAGTACAAGACACCAGCCCCAGCATTTT

J: TRBJ2-5
size: NA
D: NA
V: TRBV19
CDR3: CASSIGGQETQYF
DNA: TGTGCCAGTAGTATAGGGGGGCAAGAGACCCAGTACTTC

J: TRBJ2-2
size: NA
D: TRBD2
V: TRBV29-1
CDR3: CSVDPLAGVSGTGELFF
DNA: TGCAGCGTTGACCCCCTAGCGGGAGTGAGCGGGACCGGGGAGCTGTTTTTT

J: TRBJ1-1
size: NA
D: NA
V: TRBV6-6
CDR3: CASSYEAGQEAFF
DNA: TGTGCCAGCAGTTACGAGGCCGGACAGGAAGCTTTCTTT

J: TRBJ2-5
size: NA
D: TRBD2
V: TRBV5-1
CDR3: CASSSAGTSGETQYF
DNA: TGCGCCAGCAGCTCCGCCGGGACTAGCGGCGAGACCCAGTACTTC

J: TRBJ2-7
size: once
D: NA
V: TRBV27
CDR3: CASRDFYEQYF
DNA: TGTGCCAGCAGAGACTTTTACGAGCAGTACTTC

J: TRBJ1-3
size: NA
D: NA
V: TRBV7-2
CDR3: CASSGGQTLRNTIYF
DNA: TGTGCCAGCAGCGGCGGACAGACCTTAAGAAACACCATATATTTT

J: TRBJ2-1
size: NA
D: TRBD2
V: TRBV28
CDR3: CASSSSGLAGGGSYNEQFF
DNA: TGTGCCAGCAGTTCCTCGGGACTAGCGGGAGGGGGCTCCTACAATGAGCAGTTCTTC

J: TRBJ2-1
size: NA
D: TRBD1
V: TRBV11-2
CDR3: CASGPGTAYNEQFF
DNA: TGTGCCAGCGGACCCGGGACAGCTTACAATGAGCAGTTCTTC

J: TRBJ2-3
size: NA
D: NA
V: TRBV18
CDR3: CASSPPQGLSTDTQYF
DNA: TGTGCCAGCTCACCACCCCAAGGGTTGAGCACAGATACGCAGTATTTT

J: TRBJ2-7
size: NA
D: NA
V: TRBV30
CDR3: CAWSWRDHEQYF
DNA: TGTGCCTGGAGTTGGCGGGACCACGAGCAGTACTTC

J: TRBJ2-5
size: once
D: NA
V: TRBV28
CDR3: CASSSGVLGEGETQYF
DNA: TGTGCCAGCAGTTCGGGAGTATTAGGGGAAGGAGAGACCCAGTACTTC

J: TRBJ1-2
size: NA
D: TRBD1
V: TRBV5-1
CDR3: CASSFGQAVNGYTF
DNA: TGCGCCAGCAGCTTCGGACAGGCCGTCAATGGCTACACCTTC

J: TRBJ2-2
size: NA
D: TRBD2
V: TRBV7-9
CDR3: CASSLGSSGRGTGELFF
DNA: TGTGCCAGCAGCTTAGGAAGTAGCGGGAGAGGGACCGGGGAGCTGTTTTTT

J: TRBJ2-2
size: once
D: NA
V: TRBV19
CDR3: CASREWPAGELFF
DNA: TGTGCCAGTAGAGAATGGCCGGCCGGGGAGCTGTTTTTT

J: TRBJ2-7
size: NA
D: NA
V: TRBV5-1
CDR3: CASSPDSPQGTIEQYF
DNA: TGCGCCAGCAGCCCGGACTCCCCGCAGGGGACAATCGAGCAGTACTTC

J: TRBJ2-7
size: NA
D: NA
V: TRBV5-1
CDR3: CASKAPGDSYEQYF
DNA: TGCGCCAGCAAAGCGCCCGGGGACTCCTACGAGCAGTACTTC

J: TRBJ2-3
size: NA
D: NA
V: TRBV5-1
CDR3: CASSLGSSTDTQYF
DNA: TGCGCCAGCAGCTTGGGGTCTAGCACAGATACGCAGTATTTT

J: TRBJ2-3
size: NA
D: TRBD2
V: TRBV5-1
CDR3: CASSLSLAGVADTQYF
DNA: TGCGCCAGCAGCTTGAGCCTAGCGGGAGTCGCAGATACGCAGTATTTT

J: TRBJ2-3
size: NA
D: TRBD2
V: TRBV10-2
CDR3: CASRGTSGFTDTQYF
DNA: TGCGCCAGCAGGGGGACTAGCGGGTTCACAGATACGCAGTATTTT

J: TRBJ1-2
size: once
D: TRBD1
V: TRBV7-2
CDR3: CASSFPETGKNYGYTF
DNA: TGTGCCAGCAGCTTCCCCGAGACAGGGAAAAACTATGGCTACACCTTC

J: TRBJ1-2
size: NA
D: TRBD1
V: TRBV7-3
CDR3: CASSFSGGEGYTF
DNA: TGTGCCAGCAGCTTCTCAGGGGGCGAAGGCTACACCTTC

J: TRBJ1-5
size: NA
D: NA
V: TRBV19
CDR3: CASSSRDFQPQHF
DNA: TGTGCCAGTAGTTCCAGGGATTTTCAGCCCCAGCATTTT

J: TRBJ2-2
size: NA
D: NA
V: TRBV4-3
CDR3: CASSLYPYQSRGYGNTGELFF
DNA: TGCGCCAGCAGCCTATACCCCTATCAAAGCAGGGGTTATGGGAACACCGGGGAGCTGTTTTTT

J: TRBJ1-1
size: NA
D: NA
V: TRBV9
CDR3: CASSRDGGRNTEAFF
DNA: TGTGCCAGCAGCAGGGACGGGGGACGGAACACTGAAGCTTTCTTT

J: TRBJ1-5
size: few
D: TRBD1
V: TRBV27
CDR3: CASSSILPDREGNQPQHF
DNA: TGTGCCAGCAGTTCGATCTTACCGGACAGGGAGGGGAATCAGCCCCAGCATTTT

J: TRBJ2-5
size: NA
D: NA
V: TRBV5-1
CDR3: CASSLLTSQETQYF
DNA: TGCGCCAGCAGCTTACTCACAAGCCAAGAGACCCAGTACTTC

J: TRBJ2-5
size: NA
D: TRBD2
V: TRBV29-1
CDR3: CSGDGLAGQGAQYF
DNA: TGCAGCGGGGATGGACTAGCGGGGCAAGGGGCCCAGTACTTC

J: TRBJ2-2
size: NA
D: NA
V: TRBV7-8
CDR3: CASSPGLRGTGELFF
DNA: TGTGCCAGCAGTCCGGGACTGCGAGGGACCGGGGAGCTGTTTTTT

J: TRBJ2-7
size: NA
D: TRBD2
V: TRBV6-1
CDR3: CASSAGTTYEQYF
DNA: TGTGCCAGCAGTGCCGGGACTACATACGAGCAGTACTTC

J: TRBJ1-1
size: NA
D: NA
V: TRBV29-1
CDR3: CSVSSNTEAFF
DNA: TGCAGCGTTTCCTCGAACACTGAAGCTTTCTTT

J: TRBJ1-2
size: NA
D: TRBD1
V: TRBV18
CDR3: CASSPLSGTGVRPGYGYTF
DNA: TGTGCCAGCTCACCTCTCTCCGGGACAGGAGTCCGCCCCGGCTATGGCTACACCTTC

J: TRBJ2-5
size: NA
D: TRBD2
V: TRBV15
CDR3: CATSRDLIAGGNQETQYF
DNA: TGTGCCACCAGCAGAGATCTAATAGCGGGAGGAAACCAAGAGACCCAGTACTTC

J: TRBJ2-7
size: NA
D: NA
V: TRBV14
CDR3: CASSQVSGQYF
DNA: TGTGCCAGCAGCCAAGTTTCGGGGCAGTACTTC

J: TRBJ2-1
size: NA
D: NA
V: TRBV2
CDR3: CASTGYNEQFF
DNA: TGTGCCAGCACGGGGTACAATGAGCAGTTCTTC

J: TRBJ2-5
size: NA
D: NA
V: TRBV9
CDR3: CASSVGGEKETQYF
DNA: TGTGCCAGCAGCGTAGGGGGAGAAAAAGAGACCCAGTACTTC

J: TRBJ2-7
size: NA
D: NA
V: TRBV15
CDR3: CATSVTRQGRSYEQYF
DNA: TGTGCCACCAGCGTTACCCGACAAGGGCGATCCTACGAGCAGTACTTC

J: TRBJ1-4
size: NA
D: NA
V: TRBV5-1
CDR3: CASSRNDGSGELFF
DNA: TGCGCCAGCAGCCGAAACGACGGCTCTGGGGAACTGTTTTTT

J: TRBJ2-7
size: NA
D: TRBD1
V: TRBV18
CDR3: CASRGQGVYEQYF
DNA: TGTGCCAGCCGCGGACAGGGGGTCTACGAGCAGTACTTC